This entry is about one T cell receptor (beta chain). What it binds is not known. TCR alpha and TCR beta cDNA libraries carrying sample barcodes and UMIs came from 5'RACE with constant-segment primers. TCRdb reprocessed the 5' RACE reads via MiXCR and lists one record per CDR3 protein. The sample holds about 140,000 distinct CDR3 sequences, almost 25% seen once. This sample is drawn from a study of T-cell memory formation after mild COVID-19. Study information: In these data, TCR clusters were largely donor specific. Findings and caveats of the study: Some responding clones appeared in pre-infection memory, suggesting cross-reactive memory joined.

Trimming removed 2 bases from V and 4 bases from J, with 13 bases in between. Germline CDR1 is LGHNA and CDR2 is YSLEER. This CDR3 has 15 amino acids. This sequence joins TRBV4-3 and TRBJ2-3; D perhaps matches TRBD2 (6 bases). The sequencing sample was made of PBMCs or a T cell subset sorted from them (not recorded which). This receptor was identified in an adult woman who had mild COVID-19 (a few samples of this study predate the infection). Cell type and time point are not known. The CDR3: CASSQHHGTADTQYF. DNA for the CDR3: TGCGCCAGCAGCCAACATCACGGGACTGCAGATACGCAGTATTTT.